This TCR beta chain stems from a study of blood T cell repertoires in COVID-19. Looking at the study overall: T cells, B-cell-depleted T cells, or PBMCs supplied cDNA or gDNA.

This CDR3 contains 15 residues. Germline values: CDR1 SGHTA, CDR2 FQGNSA. Trimming shortened V by 2 bases and J by 2 bases, and 7 bases separated the two germline ends. The table came from immunoSEQ multiplex PCR; TCRdb's copy has only in-frame clones and leaves some out. The profile shows about 280,000 clones, around 86% of them singletons. This receptor was obtained from a woman aged 25 to 39 who had recovered from COVID-19. Sequenced sample: peripheral blood. This rearrangement joins TRBV7-2 to TRBJ2-6; D not certain. In nucleotides, the CDR3 is TGTGCCAGCAGCTTATTGGTAGCTGGGGCCAACGTCCTGACTTTC. Amino acids: CASSLLVAGANVLTF.